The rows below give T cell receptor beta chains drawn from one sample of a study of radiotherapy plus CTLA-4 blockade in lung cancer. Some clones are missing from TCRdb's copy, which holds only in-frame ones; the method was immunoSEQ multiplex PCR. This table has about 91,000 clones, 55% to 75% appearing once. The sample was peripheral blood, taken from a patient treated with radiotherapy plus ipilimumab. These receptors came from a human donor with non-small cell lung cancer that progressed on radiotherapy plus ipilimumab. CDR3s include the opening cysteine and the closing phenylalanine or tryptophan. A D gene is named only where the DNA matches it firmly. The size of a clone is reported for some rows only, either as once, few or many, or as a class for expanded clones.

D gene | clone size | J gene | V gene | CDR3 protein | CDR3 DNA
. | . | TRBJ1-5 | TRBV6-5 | CASNHIDQPQHF | TGTGCCAGCAATCACATAGATCAGCCCCAGCATTTT
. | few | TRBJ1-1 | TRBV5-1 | CASSFTLSDTEAFF | TGCGCCAGCAGCTTTACCTTGTCGGACACTGAAGCTTTCTTT
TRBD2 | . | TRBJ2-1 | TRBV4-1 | CASSPTTVAGDRHNEQFF | TGCGCCAGCAGCCCGACGACCGTAGCGGGAGATCGTCACAATGAGCAGTTCTTC
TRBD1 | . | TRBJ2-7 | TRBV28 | CASSPGGPHYEQYF | TGTGCCAGCAGTCCAGGGGGCCCCCACTACGAGCAGTACTTC
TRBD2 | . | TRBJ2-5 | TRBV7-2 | CASSPSGGETQYF | TGTGCCAGCAGCCCTAGCGGGGGGGAGACCCAGTACTTC
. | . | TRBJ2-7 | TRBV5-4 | CASSTVPSSYEQYF | TGTGCCAGCAGCACAGTTCCTAGCTCCTACGAGCAGTACTTC
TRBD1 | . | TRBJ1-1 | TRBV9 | CASSEGGVNTEAFF | TGTGCCAGCAGCGAAGGGGGCGTGAACACTGAAGCTTTCTTT
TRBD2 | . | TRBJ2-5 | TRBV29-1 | CSVVTSGGETQYF | TGCAGCGTAGTGACTAGCGGGGGAGAGACCCAGTACTTC
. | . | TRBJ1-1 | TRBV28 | CASSLPPVAFF | TGTGCCAGCAGTTTACCCCCTGTTGCTTTCTTT
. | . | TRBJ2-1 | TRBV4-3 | CASSQERVTYNEQFF | TGCGCCAGCAGCCAAGAACGGGTTACCTACAATGAGCAGTTCTTC
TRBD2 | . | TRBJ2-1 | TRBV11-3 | CASSPSGGINEQFF | TGTGCCAGCAGCCCGAGCGGGGGGATAAATGAGCAGTTCTTC
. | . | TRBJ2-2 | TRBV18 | CASSPLFRWAGELFF | TGTGCCAGCTCACCCCTTTTCAGGTGGGCCGGGGAGCTGTTTTTT
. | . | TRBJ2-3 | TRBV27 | CASSLSQGSTDTQYF | TGTGCCAGCAGTTTATCTCAGGGAAGCACAGATACGCAGTATTTT
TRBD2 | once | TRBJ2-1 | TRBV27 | CASSALAGGLNNEQFF | TGTGCCAGCAGCGCACTAGCGGGGGGCCTAAACAATGAGCAGTTCTTC
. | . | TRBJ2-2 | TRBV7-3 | CASSLGQGGTGELFF | TGTGCCAGCAGCTTAGGCCAGGGTGGCACCGGGGAGCTGTTTTTT
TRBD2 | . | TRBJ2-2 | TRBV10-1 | CASSKRETGELFF | TGCGCCAGCTCTAAGCGGGAGACCGGGGAGCTGTTTTTT
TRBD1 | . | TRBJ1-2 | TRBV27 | CASSLGQGDGYTF | TGTGCCAGCAGCCTGGGACAGGGGGATGGCTACACCTTC
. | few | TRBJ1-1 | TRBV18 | CASSLSLWGDLNTEAFF | TGTGCCAGCTCACTGTCTCTTTGGGGGGACCTGAACACTGAAGCTTTCTTT
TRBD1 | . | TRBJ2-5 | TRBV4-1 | CASSQGQETQYF | TGCGCCAGCAGCCAGGGACAGGAGACCCAGTACTTC
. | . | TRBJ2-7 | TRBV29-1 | CSVEAGTASSYEQYF | TGCAGCGTTGAAGCCGGGACCGCGAGCTCCTACGAGCAGTACTTC
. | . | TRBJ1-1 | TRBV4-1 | CASSQDEGITFF | TGCGCCAGCAGCCAAGATGAGGGGATAACTTTCTTT
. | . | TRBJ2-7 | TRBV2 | CASSGSDSIREQYF | TGTGCCAGCAGTGGATCGGACAGTATAAGAGAGCAGTACTTC
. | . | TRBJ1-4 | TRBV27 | CASSSQSGNEKLFF | TGTGCCAGCAGTTCACAGTCGGGAAATGAAAAACTGTTTTTT
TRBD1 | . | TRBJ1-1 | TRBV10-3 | CAISERLTGGNTEAFF | TGTGCCATCAGTGAGAGGCTTACAGGGGGGAACACTGAAGCTTTCTTT
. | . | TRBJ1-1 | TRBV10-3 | CAIRDPLRTEAFF | TGTGCCATCAGGGACCCTTTACGGACTGAAGCTTTCTTT
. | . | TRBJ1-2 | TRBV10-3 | CAISESRQTKGSYGYTF | TGTGCCATCAGTGAGTCGAGACAGACGAAAGGCAGCTATGGCTACACCTTC
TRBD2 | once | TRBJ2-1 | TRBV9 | CASSWTSGGTYNEQFF | TGTGCCAGCAGCTGGACTAGCGGGGGGACCTACAATGAGCAGTTCTTC
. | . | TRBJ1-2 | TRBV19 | CASTPRANYGYTF | TGTGCCAGTACCCCCCGCGCGAACTATGGCTACACCTTC
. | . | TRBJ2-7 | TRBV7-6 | CASSLRHGSYEQYF | TGTGCCAGCAGCTTGAGACATGGCTCCTACGAGCAGTACTTC
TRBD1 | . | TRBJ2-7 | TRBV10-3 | CAINGQGSYEQYF | TGTGCCATCAATGGACAGGGCTCCTACGAGCAGTACTTC
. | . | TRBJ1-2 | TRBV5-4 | CASSTDGRYGYTF | TGTGCCAGCAGCACAGACGGTCGCTATGGCTACACCTTC
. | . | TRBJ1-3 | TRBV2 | CASPGRTGTGNTIYF | TGTGCCAGCCCCGGCCGAACAGGGACTGGAAACACCATATATTTT
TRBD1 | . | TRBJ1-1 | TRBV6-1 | CAISESEGQGNTEAFF | TGTGCCATCAGTGAGTCCGAGGGACAGGGCAACACTGAAGCTTTCTTT